Sequencing of this T cell receptor beta chain was carried out in a study of CD8 T cells in ankylosing spondylitis. This CDR3 contains 16 residues. The V gene lost 5 bases and the J gene lost 3 bases, with 16 bases spanning the gap. Broader study findings: Previous work reported some of these motif variants in the synovial fluid and blood of reactive arthritis.

The TCR beta libraries were generated through quantitative 5'-RACE incorporating molecular barcodes. TCRdb re-analysed the 5' RACE reads in MiXCR, keeping a single row per CDR3 protein. Of 250,000 or so distinct CDR3 sequences in the sample, roughly 18% were seen once. With regard to this clonotype: Its antigen is undetermined.

The sequence came from a male donor with ankylosing spondylitis or in good health (not recorded which). Input material: blood, either unsorted or a sorted T cell fraction (not recorded which). The chain recombines TRBV12-3 or TRBV12-4 with TRBJ1-4, with no clear D. The CDR3 sequence is CASSPPDREANEKLFF. CDR3 DNA sequence: TGTGCCAGCAGTCCGCCCGATCGGGAGGCTAATGAAAAACTGTTTTTT.